The 9 T cell receptor beta chains below were found in one sample sequenced in a study of CD8+ T cells in alopecia areata. Reverse transcribed after extraction, RNA yielded cDNA as the sequencing template. Here immunoSEQ multiplex PCR was the method, and the copy in TCRdb shows in-frame clones only, minus some. Here the sample spans around 190,000 clones, roughly 64% being singletons. Treatment indicated: oral pan-JAK inhibitor, 5-10 mg twice daily. Sequencing was performed on CD4+ T cells sorted from blood, taken at week 4, from a patient treated with tofacitinib. The receptors shown here come from a human donor with alopecia areata.

V gene TRBV6-5 combines with J gene TRBJ1-1; a possible D gene is TRBD1 (5 bases). In germline, CDR1 is MNHEY, CDR2 SVGAGI. Trimming pared 2 bases from V and 0 bases from J, leaving 10 bases between. The CDR3 sequence is 15 residues long. CDR3 sequence: CASSYAGTMNTEAFF. For the CDR3, the DNA is TGTGCCAGCAGTTACGCAGGGACTATGAACACTGAAGCTTTCTTT.

J is TRBJ2-2 and V is TRBV30; D is uncertain. V lost 4 bases and J lost 1, with 7 bases in between. CDR3 size: 13 residues. Germline lookup yields CDR1 GTSNPN and CDR2 SVGIG (reference sequence). The CDR3 reads CAWNRQNTGELFF. CDR3 bases: TGTGCCTGGAATAGACAGAACACCGGGGAGCTGTTTTTT.

This chain connects TRBV2 to TRBJ1-6; D is uncertain. CDR1 and CDR2 (germline): SNHLY, FYNNEI. The CDR3 covers 15 residues. V was cut by 2 bases and J by 11 bases, with 16 bases left in between. DNA of the CDR3: TGTGCCAGCAGTGAACGGCAAGCGAATTGGACACCCCTCCACTTT. It specifies CASSERQANWTPLHF.

The sample holds a few counts of this clone. The V gene is TRBV7-9, the J gene TRBJ2-3; 9 positions agree with TRBD2. V lost 5 bases, J lost 0 bases, and 3 bases stayed unmatched. CDR1 is SEHNR, CDR2 FQNEAQ, per germline (reference sequence). The CDR3 runs 15 residues. The CDR3 here is CASSPTSGSTDTQYF. The DNA of the CDR3 is TGTGCCAGCAGCCCCACTAGCGGGAGCACAGATACGCAGTATTTT.

The chain uses TRBV29-1 and TRBJ2-2; D is unresolved. The germline V gene encodes CDR1 SQVTM and CDR2 ANQGSEA. This CDR3 is 13 amino acids long. The germline V and J ends were trimmed by 4 bases and 8 bases, with 14 bases remaining between them. CDR3: CSVASQRMGELFF. The CDR3 nucleotides are TGCAGCGTTGCCTCGCAAAGGATGGGGGAGCTGTTTTTT.

This chain links TRBV29-1 with TRBJ2-7; TRBD2 might be the D (6 bases). Looked up from germline, CDR1 is SQVTM and CDR2 is ANQGSEA. The length of the CDR3 is 14 residues. V dropped 1 base and J dropped 2 bases, with 12 bases sitting between them. The CDR3 bases are TGCAGCGTTGAAGGGAGTGGGGGGACCTACGAGCAGTACTTC. Protein sequence: CSVEGSGGTYEQYF.

This sequence joins TRBV7-2 and TRBJ2-1; unclear D gene. V was cut by 1 base and J by 10 bases, with 20 bases left in between. CDR3 length: 16 amino acids. From germline, CDR1 is SGHTA and CDR2 FQGNSA. CDR3 sequence reads: CASSLDGLGSRREQFF. The CDR3 coding sequence is TGTGCCAGCAGCTTAGACGGGCTAGGAAGCCGGCGGGAGCAGTTCTTC.

The sample holds a few counts of this clone. This chain joins TRBV4-1 and TRBJ1-1; maybe TRBD1 (6 bases). This CDR3 region has 17 residues. Germline-derived CDR1 and CDR2 are MGHRA and YSYEKL. V lost 5 bases to trimming and J lost 4 bases, with 23 bases between them. The CDR3 loop reads CASSSQKVTGWSTEAFF. CDR3 sequence (DNA): TGCGCCAGCAGCTCACAAAAAGTAACAGGGTGGAGCACTGAAGCTTTCTTT.

The V and J genes are TRBV5-1 and TRBJ2-2; 9 positions match TRBD1. Germline V gene lookup returns CDR1 SGHRS and CDR2 YFSETQ. The V segment lost 2 bases and the J segment 4 bases; nucleotides outside the gene matches: 6. The CDR3 runs to 16 residues. The CDR3 region has the DNA TGCGCCAGCAGCTTCCCTGACAGGGGGACCACCGGGGAGCTGTTTTTT. It translates to CASSFPDRGTTGELFF.